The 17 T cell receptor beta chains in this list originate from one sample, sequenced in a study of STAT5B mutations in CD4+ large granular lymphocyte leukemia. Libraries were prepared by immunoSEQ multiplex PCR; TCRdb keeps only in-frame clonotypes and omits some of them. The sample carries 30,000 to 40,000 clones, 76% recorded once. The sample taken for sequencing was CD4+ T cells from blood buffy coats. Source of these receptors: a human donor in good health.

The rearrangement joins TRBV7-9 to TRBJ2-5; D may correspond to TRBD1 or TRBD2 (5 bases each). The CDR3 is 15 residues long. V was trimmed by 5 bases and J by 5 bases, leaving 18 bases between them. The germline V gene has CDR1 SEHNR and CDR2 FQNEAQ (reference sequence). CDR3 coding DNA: TGTGCCAGCAGCATCTACAGACAGCGAGGGGAGACCCAGTACTTC. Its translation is CASSIYRQRGETQYF.

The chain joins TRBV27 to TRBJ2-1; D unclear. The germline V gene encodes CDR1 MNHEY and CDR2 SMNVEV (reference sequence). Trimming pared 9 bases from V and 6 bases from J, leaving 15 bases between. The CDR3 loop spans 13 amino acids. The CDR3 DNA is TGTGCCAGTGCCCCGCGGTTTCGCAATGAGCAGTTCTTC. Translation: CASAPRFRNEQFF.

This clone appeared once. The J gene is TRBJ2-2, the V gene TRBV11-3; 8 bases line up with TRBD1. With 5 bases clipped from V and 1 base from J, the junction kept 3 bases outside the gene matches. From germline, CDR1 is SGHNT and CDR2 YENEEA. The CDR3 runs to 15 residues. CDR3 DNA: TGTGCCAGCAGCAAAGACAGGGGGAACACCGGGGAGCTGTTTTTT. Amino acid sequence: CASSKDRGNTGELFF.

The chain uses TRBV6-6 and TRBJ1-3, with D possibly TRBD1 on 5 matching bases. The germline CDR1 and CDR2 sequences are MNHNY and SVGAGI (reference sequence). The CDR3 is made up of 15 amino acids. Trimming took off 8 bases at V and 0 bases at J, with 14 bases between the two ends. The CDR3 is CASVNRGSSGNTIYF. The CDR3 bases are TGTGCCAGCGTCAACCGGGGGAGCTCTGGAAACACCATATATTTT.

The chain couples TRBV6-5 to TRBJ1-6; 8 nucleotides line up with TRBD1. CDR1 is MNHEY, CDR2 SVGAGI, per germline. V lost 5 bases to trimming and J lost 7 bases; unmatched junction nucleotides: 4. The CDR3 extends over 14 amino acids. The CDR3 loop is CASSIDRGNSPLHF. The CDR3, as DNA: TGTGCCAGCAGTATTGACAGGGGCAATTCACCCCTCCACTTT.

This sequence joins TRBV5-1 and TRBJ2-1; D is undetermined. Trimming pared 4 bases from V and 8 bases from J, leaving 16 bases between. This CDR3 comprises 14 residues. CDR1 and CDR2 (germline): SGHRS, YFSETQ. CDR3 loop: CASSPVGTDDEQFF. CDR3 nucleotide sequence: TGCGCCAGCAGCCCCGTGGGAACGGACGATGAGCAGTTCTTC.

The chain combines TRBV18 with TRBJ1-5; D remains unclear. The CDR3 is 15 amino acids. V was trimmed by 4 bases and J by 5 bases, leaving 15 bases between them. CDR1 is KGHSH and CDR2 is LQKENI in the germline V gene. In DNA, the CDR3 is TGTGCCAGCTCACGGGTTGGACTGCTCGATCAGCCCCAGCATTTT. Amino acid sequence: CASSRVGLLDQPQHF. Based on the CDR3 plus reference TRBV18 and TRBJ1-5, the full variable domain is NAGVMQNPRHLVRRRGQEARLRCSPMKGHSHVYWYRQLPEEGLKFMVYLQKENIIDESGMPKERFSAEFPKEGPSILRIQQVVRGDSAAYFCASSRVGLLDQPQHFGDGTRLSIL.

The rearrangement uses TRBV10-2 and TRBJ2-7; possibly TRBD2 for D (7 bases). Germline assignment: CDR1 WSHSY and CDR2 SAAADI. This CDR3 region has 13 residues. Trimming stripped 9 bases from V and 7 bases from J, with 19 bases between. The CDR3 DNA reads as TGCGCCAGTAAGGTCGGGGGGCTCTTTGAGCAGTACTTC. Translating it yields CASKVGGLFEQYF.

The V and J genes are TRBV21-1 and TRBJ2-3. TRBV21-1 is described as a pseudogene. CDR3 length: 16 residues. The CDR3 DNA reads TGTGCCAGCAGCGAGGGACCTCCCACGAACACAGATACGCAGTATTTT. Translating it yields CASSEGPPTNTDTQYF.

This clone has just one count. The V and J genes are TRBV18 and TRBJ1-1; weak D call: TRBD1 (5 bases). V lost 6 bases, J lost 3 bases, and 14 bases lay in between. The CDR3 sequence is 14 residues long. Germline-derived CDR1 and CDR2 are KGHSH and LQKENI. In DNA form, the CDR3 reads TGTGCCAGCTCCCAAGGGGCTTTTGACACTGAAGCTTTCTTT. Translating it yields CASSQGAFDTEAFF. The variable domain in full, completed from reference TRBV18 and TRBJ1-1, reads NAGVMQNPRHLVRRRGQEARLRCSPMKGHSHVYWYRQLPEEGLKFMVYLQKENIIDESGMPKERFSAEFPKEGPSILRIQQVVRGDSAAYFCASSQGAFDTEAFFGQGTRLTVV.

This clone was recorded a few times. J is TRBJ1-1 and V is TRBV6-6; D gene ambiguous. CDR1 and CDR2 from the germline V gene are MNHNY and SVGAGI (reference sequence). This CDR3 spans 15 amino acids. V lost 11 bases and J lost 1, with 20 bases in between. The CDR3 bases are TGTGCCGTCCGGGGTCGGGCGGTGGGGAACACTGAAGCTTTCTTT. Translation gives CAVRGRAVGNTEAFF.

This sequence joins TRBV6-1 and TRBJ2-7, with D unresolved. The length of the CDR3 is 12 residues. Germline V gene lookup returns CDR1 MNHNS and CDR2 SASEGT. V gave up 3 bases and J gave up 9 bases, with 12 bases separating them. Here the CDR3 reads CASSDLLPSQYF. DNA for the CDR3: TGTGCCAGCAGTGACTTACTCCCGTCGCAGTACTTC.

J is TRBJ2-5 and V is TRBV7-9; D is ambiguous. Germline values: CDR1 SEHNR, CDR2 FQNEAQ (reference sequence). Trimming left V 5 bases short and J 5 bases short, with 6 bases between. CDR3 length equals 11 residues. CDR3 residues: CASSVFETQYF. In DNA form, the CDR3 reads TGTGCCAGCAGCGTCTTCGAGACCCAGTACTTC. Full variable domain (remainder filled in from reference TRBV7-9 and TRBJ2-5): DTGVSQNPRHKITKRGQNVTFRCDPISEHNRLYWYRQTLGQGPEFLTYFQNEAQLEKSRLLSDRFSAERPKGSFSTLEIQRTEQGDSAMYLCASSVFETQYFGPGTRLLVL.

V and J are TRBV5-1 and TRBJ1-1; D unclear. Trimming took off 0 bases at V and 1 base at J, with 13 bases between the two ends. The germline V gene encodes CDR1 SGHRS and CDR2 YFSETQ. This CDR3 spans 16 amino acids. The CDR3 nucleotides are TGCGCCAGCAGCTTGGCCCGACGGACGGGGAACACTGAAGCTTTCTTT. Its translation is CASSLARRTGNTEAFF.

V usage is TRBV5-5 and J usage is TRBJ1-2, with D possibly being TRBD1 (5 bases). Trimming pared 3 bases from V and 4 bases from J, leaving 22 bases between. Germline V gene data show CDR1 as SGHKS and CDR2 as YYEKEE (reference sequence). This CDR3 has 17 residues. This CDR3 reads CASSWTGRGSGSYGYTF. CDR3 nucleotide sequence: TGTGCCAGCAGCTGGACTGGACGGGGGTCAGGGAGCTATGGCTACACCTTC.

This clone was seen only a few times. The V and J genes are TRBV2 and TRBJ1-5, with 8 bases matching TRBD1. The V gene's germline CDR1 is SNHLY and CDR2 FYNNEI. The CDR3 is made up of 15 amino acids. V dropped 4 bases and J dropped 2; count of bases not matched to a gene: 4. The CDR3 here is CASSVAGGGNQPQHF. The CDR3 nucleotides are TGTGCCAGCAGTGTCGCAGGGGGCGGCAATCAGCCCCAGCATTTT. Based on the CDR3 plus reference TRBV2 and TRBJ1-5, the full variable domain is EPEVTQTPSHQVTQMGQEVILRCVPISNHLYFYWYRQILGQKVEFLVSFYNNEISEKSEIFDDQFSVERPDGSNFTLKIRSTKLEDSAMYFCASSVAGGGNQPQHFGDGTRLSIL.

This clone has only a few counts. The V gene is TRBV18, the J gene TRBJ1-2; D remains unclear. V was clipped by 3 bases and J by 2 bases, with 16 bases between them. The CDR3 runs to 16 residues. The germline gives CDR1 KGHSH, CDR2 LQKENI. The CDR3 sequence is CASSPTKSVLNYGYTF. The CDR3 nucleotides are TGTGCCAGCTCACCCACGAAGAGCGTACTCAACTATGGCTACACCTTC.